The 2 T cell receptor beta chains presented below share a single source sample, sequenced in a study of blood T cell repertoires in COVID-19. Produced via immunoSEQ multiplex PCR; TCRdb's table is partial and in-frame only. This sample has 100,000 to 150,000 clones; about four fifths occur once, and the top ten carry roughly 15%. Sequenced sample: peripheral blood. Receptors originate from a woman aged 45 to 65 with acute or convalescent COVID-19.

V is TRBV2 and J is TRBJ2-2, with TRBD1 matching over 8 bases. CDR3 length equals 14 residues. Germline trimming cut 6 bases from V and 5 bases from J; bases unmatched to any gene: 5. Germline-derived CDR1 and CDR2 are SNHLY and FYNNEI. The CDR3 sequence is CASSGQGNTGELFF. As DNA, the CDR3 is TGTGCCAGCAGCGGACAGGGTAATACCGGGGAGCTGTTTTTT.

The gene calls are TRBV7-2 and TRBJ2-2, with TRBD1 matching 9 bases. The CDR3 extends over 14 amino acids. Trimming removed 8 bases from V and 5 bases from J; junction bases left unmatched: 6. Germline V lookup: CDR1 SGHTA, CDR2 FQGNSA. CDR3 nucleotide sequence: TGTGCCAGCGGGCGGGACAGGGTTACCGGGGAGCTGTTTTTT. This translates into CASGRDRVTGELFF.